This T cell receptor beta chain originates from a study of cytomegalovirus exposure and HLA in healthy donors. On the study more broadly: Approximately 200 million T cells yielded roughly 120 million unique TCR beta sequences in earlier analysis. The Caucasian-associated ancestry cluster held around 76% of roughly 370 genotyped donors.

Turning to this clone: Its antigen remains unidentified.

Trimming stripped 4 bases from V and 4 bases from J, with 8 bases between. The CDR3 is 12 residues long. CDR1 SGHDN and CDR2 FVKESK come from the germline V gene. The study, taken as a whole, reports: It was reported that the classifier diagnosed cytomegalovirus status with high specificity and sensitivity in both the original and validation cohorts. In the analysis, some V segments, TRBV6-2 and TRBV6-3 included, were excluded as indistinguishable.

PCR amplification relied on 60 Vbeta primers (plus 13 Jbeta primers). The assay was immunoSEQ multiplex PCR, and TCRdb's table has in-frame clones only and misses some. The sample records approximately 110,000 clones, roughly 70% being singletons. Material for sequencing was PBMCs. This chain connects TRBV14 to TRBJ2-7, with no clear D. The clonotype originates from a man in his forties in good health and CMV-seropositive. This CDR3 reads CASSPLPYEQYF. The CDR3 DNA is TGTGCCAGCAGCCCCCTTCCGTACGAGCAGTACTTC.